A single sample is the source of the 28 T cell receptor beta chains below, sequenced in a study of control samples from healthy donors and cancer patients. Generated by immunoSEQ multiplex PCR, the TCRdb table keeps only in-frame clones and is missing some. Of some 130,000 clones in the sample, around nine tenths are singletons; the top ten hold approximately 8.6%. Input material: blood. These receptors were collected from a woman aged 25 to 39 in good health.

This clone was counted ten times or more. This chain joins TRBV2 and TRBJ2-7; 9 bases are a match to TRBD2. This CDR3 region has 14 residues. V lost 5 bases and J lost 6; bases outside the gene matches: 8. CDR1 SNHLY and CDR2 FYNNEI come from the germline V gene. The CDR3 sequence: CASSPLREGGEQYF. Written as DNA, the CDR3 is TGTGCCAGCAGTCCTTTGCGGGAGGGCGGCGAGCAGTACTTC.

The chain carries TRBV10-2 and TRBJ2-7; TRBD2 matches at 7 bases. The CDR3 covers 15 residues. V dropped 1 base and J dropped 2; count of bases not matched to a gene: 5. The germline gives CDR1 WSHSY, CDR2 SAAADI. CDR3 in DNA: TGCGCCAGCAGTGAGTGGGGGGGAGAACCCTACGAGCAGTACTTC. It specifies CASSEWGGEPYEQYF.

V and J are TRBV7-2 and TRBJ2-7, with D perhaps matching TRBD1 (6 bases). There are 15 residues in the CDR3. Trimming stripped 3 bases from V and 1 base from J, with 13 bases between. Germline CDR1 reads SGHTA; CDR2 reads FQGNSA. The CDR3 loop is CASSLSDRRSYEQYF. The CDR3 coding sequence is TGTGCCAGCAGCTTGAGCGACAGGCGATCCTACGAGCAGTACTTC. Full variable domain (missing parts from reference TRBV7-2 and TRBJ2-7): GAGVSQSPSNKVTEKGKDVELRCDPISGHTALYWYRQSLGQGLEFLIYFQGNSAPDKSGLPSDRFSAERTGGSVSTLTIQRTQQEDSAVYLCASSLSDRRSYEQYFGPGTRLTVT.

V and J are TRBV7-3 and TRBJ2-5; no clear D. Germline V gene lookup returns CDR1 SGHTA and CDR2 FQGTGA. Trimming shortened V by 5 bases and J by 5 bases, and 12 bases separated the two germline ends. The CDR3 runs 13 residues. Written as DNA, the CDR3 is TGTGCCAGCAGCCCCCCCTTTGGGGAGACCCAGTACTTC. Its translation: CASSPPFGETQYF.

This clone was detected once. CDR3 DNA: TGTGCCAGCAGCTATGACACGGGGTCTCAGCCCCAGCATTTT. Translated, it gives CASSYDTGSQPQHF. The rearrangement joins TRBV9 to TRBJ1-5; D is unclear. Germline lookup yields CDR1 SGDLS and CDR2 YYNGEE. Trimming cost V 4 bases and J 6 bases, with 14 bases left between them. The CDR3 sequence is 14 residues long. Supplemented by reference TRBV9 and TRBJ1-5, the full variable domain reads DSGVTQTPKHLITATGQRVTLRCSPRSGDLSVYWYQQSLDQGLQFLIQYYNGEERAKGNILERFSAQQFPDLHSELNLSSLELGDSALYFCASSYDTGSQPQHFGDGTRLSIL.

This chain links TRBV4-2 with TRBJ1-1; tentative D call: TRBD1 (5 bases). Germline V gives CDR1 LGHNA, CDR2 YNFKEQ. The V end was cut by 0 bases, the J end by 3 bases, with 17 bases between. The CDR3 is made up of 17 amino acids. The CDR3 is CASSQDGGGGVDTEAFF. The CDR3 bases are TGTGCCAGCAGCCAAGATGGTGGTGGAGGGGTGGACACTGAAGCTTTCTTT.

The chain's CDR3 is CASSRQGDGESPLHF. The CDR3 coding sequence is TGTGCCAGCTCACGACAGGGTGACGGGGAGTCACCCCTCCACTTT. The rearrangement links TRBV18 to TRBJ1-6, with 7 bases matching TRBD1. V lost 4 bases to trimming and J lost 10 bases; unmatched junction nucleotides: 10. This CDR3 has 15 amino acids. The V gene's germline CDR1 is KGHSH and CDR2 LQKENI.

The rearrangement joins TRBV29-1 to TRBJ2-7, with D maybe TRBD2 (6 bases). Germline CDR1 reads SQVTM; CDR2 reads ANQGSEA. Trimming left V 0 bases short and J 0 bases short, with 12 bases between. The CDR3 loop spans 15 amino acids. The CDR3 spells CSVEDHSGSSYEQYF. The CDR3 nucleotides read TGCAGCGTTGAAGATCATAGCGGAAGCTCCTACGAGCAGTACTTC.

The chain uses TRBV7-2 and TRBJ2-5; TRBD2 matches at 9 bases. The V and J ends lost 5 bases and 2 bases, in that order; junction bases with no gene match: 9. Germline values: CDR1 SGHTA, CDR2 FQGNSA. This CDR3 has 16 amino acids. The CDR3 sequence: CASSQTSGKVQETQYF. In DNA, the CDR3 is TGTGCCAGCAGCCAGACTAGCGGAAAGGTACAAGAGACCCAGTACTTC.

The chain recombines TRBV20-1 with TRBJ1-1; D ambiguous. Germline V gene lookup returns CDR1 DFQATT and CDR2 SNEGSKA (reference sequence). CDR3 length: 11 amino acids. V lost 6 bases to trimming and J lost 4 bases, with 9 bases between them. As DNA, the CDR3 is TGCAGTGCAGGCGGTGGCACTGAAGCTTTCTTT. It translates to CSAGGGTEAFF.

The V call is TRBV11-2, the J call TRBJ1-3; D is ambiguous. CDR1 is SGHAT and CDR2 is FQNNGV in the germline V gene. Trimming pared 2 bases from V and 0 bases from J, leaving 11 bases between. The CDR3 contains 16 residues. The CDR3 sequence is CASSLLLGTSGNTIYF. Here the CDR3 DNA reads TGTGCCAGCAGCTTACTTCTGGGAACCTCTGGAAACACCATATATTTT.

V gene TRBV19 combines with J gene TRBJ2-2; D perhaps matches TRBD2 (5 bases). The CDR3 has 14 amino acids. Trimming pared 3 bases from V and 4 bases from J, leaving 9 bases between. CDR1 is LNHDA, CDR2 SQIVND, per germline (reference sequence). The CDR3 DNA reads as TGTGCCAGTAGTATCGCCGGAGGCACCGGGGAGCTGTTTTTT. Its translation is CASSIAGGTGELFF.

V usage is TRBV6-5 and J usage is TRBJ2-7, with D possibly matching TRBD1 (6 bases). The germline V gene has CDR1 MNHEY and CDR2 SVGAGI. The CDR3 is 12 amino acids. V lost 8 bases, J lost 2 bases, and 10 bases lay in between. This CDR3 reads CASGQQTYEQYF. DNA of the CDR3: TGTGCCAGCGGACAGCAAACCTACGAGCAGTACTTC.

The chain combines TRBV3-1 (or the pseudogene TRBV3-2) with TRBJ2-7; D is possibly TRBD1 or TRBD2 (5 bases each). Trimming stripped 2 bases from V and 2 bases from J, with 10 bases between. The germline V gene encodes CDR1 LGHDT and CDR2 YNNKEL (reference sequence). There are 14 residues in the CDR3. Written as DNA, the CDR3 is TGTGCCAGCAGCCAAAACGGGGCAACCTACGAGCAGTACTTC. Protein: CASSQNGATYEQYF.

The J gene is TRBJ1-1, the V gene TRBV2; D is unresolved. Trimming took off 7 bases at V and 11 bases at J, with 17 bases between the two ends. This CDR3 region has 12 residues. Per germline, CDR1 SNHLY and CDR2 FYNNEI. CDR3 protein: CASTRESVTAFF. Here the CDR3 DNA reads TGTGCCAGCACCCGGGAGTCGGTCACTGCTTTCTTT.

V is TRBV5-1 and J is TRBJ2-3, with D hard to call. CDR1 SGHRS and CDR2 YFSETQ come from the germline V gene. CDR3 length: 14 residues. Trimming left V 2 bases short and J 6 bases short, with 13 bases between. CDR3 protein: CASSLSDPSDTQYF. The CDR3, as DNA: TGCGCCAGCAGCTTATCCGACCCTTCGGATACGCAGTATTTT.

V gene TRBV19 combines with J gene TRBJ1-2, with D perhaps matching TRBD1 (5 bases). The CDR3 contains 13 residues. CDR1 LNHDA and CDR2 SQIVND come from the germline V gene (reference sequence). Trimming removed 5 bases from V and 8 bases from J, with 15 bases in between. The CDR3 loop reads CASSPDGAYGYTF. CDR3 nucleotide sequence: TGTGCCAGTAGTCCTGACGGGGCATACGGCTACACCTTC. Combining the CDR3 with reference TRBV19 and TRBJ1-2 gives the whole variable domain DGGITQSPKYLFRKEGQNVTLSCEQNLNHDAMYWYRQDPGQGLRLIYYSQIVNDFQKGDIAEGYSVSREKKESFPLTVTSAQKNPTAFYLCASSPDGAYGYTFGSGTRLTVV.

The gene calls are TRBV12-3 or TRBV12-4 and TRBJ2-7, with D perhaps TRBD1 or TRBD2 (6 bases each). The CDR3 runs to 13 residues. The V end lost 6 bases, the J end lost 5 bases, and 14 bases lay between the germline ends. For the CDR3, the DNA is TGTGCCAGCAGCCACTGGGGGGCCAACGAGCAGTACTTC. The encoded protein is CASSHWGANEQYF.

The rearrangement joins TRBV29-1 to TRBJ2-7; no firm D call. Germline assignment: CDR1 SQVTM and CDR2 ANQGSEA. The CDR3 is made up of 11 amino acids. Trimming took off 5 bases at V and 3 bases at J, with 8 bases between the two ends. The CDR3 bases are TGCAGCGTTAGTAAGGGCTACGAGCAGTACTTC. This sequence encodes CSVSKGYEQYF.

The rearrangement joins TRBV5-1 to TRBJ1-1; 7 nucleotides match TRBD1. With 7 bases clipped from V and 4 bases from J, the junction kept 13 bases outside the gene matches. This CDR3 is 15 amino acids long. Germline values: CDR1 SGHRS, CDR2 YFSETQ. CDR3 sequence (DNA): TGCGCCAGCGGTCCAGGAGGGGGCGTAAGCACTGAAGCTTTCTTT. Its protein product is CASGPGGGVSTEAFF.

V and J are TRBV9 and TRBJ2-2; TRBD2 might be the D (6 bases). The CDR3 sequence is 14 residues long. CDR1 is SGDLS, CDR2 YYNGEE, per germline. V lost 3 bases, J lost 7 bases, and 13 bases lay in between. For the CDR3, the DNA is TGTGCCAGCAGCGGCGGGACCTGGGGCGGGGAGCTGTTTTTT. Residues: CASSGGTWGGELFF.

The chain recombines TRBV6-4 with TRBJ2-2, with 10 bases matching TRBD2. V dropped 4 bases and J dropped 6; count of bases not matched to a gene: 8. Germline V gene sequence: CDR1 MRHNA, CDR2 SNTAGT. The CDR3 is 16 amino acids. CDR3: CASSALGAGGSGELFF. CDR3 bases: TGTGCCAGCAGTGCCCTCGGAGCGGGAGGGTCCGGGGAGCTGTTTTTT.

This chain links TRBV5-8 with TRBJ1-2; D is unresolved. Trimming removed 2 bases at V and 0 bases at J, with 5 bases between. The CDR3 sequence is 13 residues long. Germline lookup yields CDR1 SGHTS and CDR2 YDEGEE. The CDR3 sequence is CASSFRTNYGYTF. The CDR3 nucleotides read TGTGCCAGCAGCTTCCGCACTAACTATGGCTACACCTTC. The variable domain in full, completed from reference TRBV5-8 and TRBJ1-2, reads EAGVTQSPTHLIKTRGQQATLRCSPISGHTSVYWYQQALGLGLQFLLWYDEGEERNRGNFPPRFSGRQFPNYSSELNVNALELEDSALYLCASSFRTNYGYTFGSGTRLTVV.

The sample holds one count of this clone. The V and J genes are TRBV12-5 and TRBJ2-3, with a weak D call TRBD2 (6 bases). The CDR3 consists of 15 residues. The V gene's germline CDR1 is LGHNT and CDR2 FRNRAP. V lost 1 base and J lost 4, with 12 bases in between. The CDR3 coding sequence is TGTGCTAGTGGTTTGGGCGGTAGCGGCTCAGATACGCAGTATTTT. Its translation is CASGLGGSGSDTQYF.

The genes are TRBV28 and TRBJ2-5; TRBD2 matches 9 bases. CDR1 and CDR2 from the germline V gene are MDHEN and SYDVKM. The CDR3 has 14 amino acids. J lost 4 bases, V lost 5 bases, and 5 bases had no gene match. The CDR3 DNA reads as TGTGCCAGCAGTACCCCGGGACTAGCAGAGACCCAGTACTTC. Protein sequence: CASSTPGLAETQYF.

The chain joins TRBV7-8 to TRBJ2-1; D is possibly TRBD1 (6 bases). The CDR3 has 14 amino acids. Germline assignment: CDR1 SGHVS and CDR2 FQNEAQ. The V end was cut by 2 bases, the J end by 7 bases, with 12 bases between. CDR3 sequence reads: CASSLLQGRNEQFF. DNA for the CDR3: TGTGCCAGCAGCTTACTACAGGGTAGAAATGAGCAGTTCTTC.

The chain links TRBV6-1 to TRBJ1-4; possibly TRBD1 for D (5 bases). CDR3 length: 17 residues. V was cut by 3 bases and J by 7 bases, with 21 bases left in between. Germline CDR1 and CDR2: MNHNS and SASEGT. CDR3 DNA: TGTGCCAGCAGTGAGGGGCGCAGGTCCGGGGATGGTGAAAAACTGTTTTTT. Translating it yields CASSEGRRSGDGEKLFF.

This clone was observed at least ten times. CDR3 DNA sequence: TGTGCCAGCAGCTTAGGTAGTCTAGTACAAGATACGCAGTATTTT. It yields the protein CASSLGSLVQDTQYF. The rearrangement joins TRBV7-2 to TRBJ2-3; D is uncertain. V lost 1 base, J lost 5 bases, and 13 bases lay in between. The CDR3 consists of 15 residues. Germline V gene lookup returns CDR1 SGHTA and CDR2 FQGNSA.